This TCR beta chain was sequenced for a study of blood T cell repertoires in COVID-19. Germline loops: CDR1 LNHDA, CDR2 SQIVND (reference sequence). With 7 bases clipped from V and 7 bases from J, the junction kept 12 bases outside the gene matches. The CDR3 is 14 amino acids. TCRdb's copy holds only in-frame clones and misses some; the assay was immunoSEQ multiplex PCR. Of about 250,000 clones listed, about 83% are singletons. The source material was peripheral blood. This TCR derives from a woman of 80 years or more with COVID-19, enrolled during active disease. The chain recombines TRBV19 with TRBJ1-2; TRBD1 matches 7 bases. The CDR3: CASNLWTGLVGYTF. In DNA, the CDR3 is TGTGCCAGTAACCTTTGGACAGGCCTCGTTGGCTACACCTTC.